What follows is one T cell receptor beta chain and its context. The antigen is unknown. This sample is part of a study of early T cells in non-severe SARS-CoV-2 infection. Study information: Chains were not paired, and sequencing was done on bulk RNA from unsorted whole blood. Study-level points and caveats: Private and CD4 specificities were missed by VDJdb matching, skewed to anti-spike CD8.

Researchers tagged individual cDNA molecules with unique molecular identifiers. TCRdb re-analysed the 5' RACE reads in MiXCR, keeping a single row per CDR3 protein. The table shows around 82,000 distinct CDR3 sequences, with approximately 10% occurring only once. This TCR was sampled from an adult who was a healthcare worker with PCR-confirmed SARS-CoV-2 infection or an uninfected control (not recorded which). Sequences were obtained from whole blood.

The CDR3 nucleotides are TGTGCCAGCAGCCTCCCCGGGACAGGGTCTACGACGCAGTACTTC. This translates into CASSLPGTGSTTQYF. The genes are TRBV12-3 or TRBV12-4 and TRBJ2-7, with TRBD1 matching over 9 bases. V lost 6 bases, J lost 9 bases, and 15 bases stayed unmatched. The CDR3 is made up of 15 amino acids.